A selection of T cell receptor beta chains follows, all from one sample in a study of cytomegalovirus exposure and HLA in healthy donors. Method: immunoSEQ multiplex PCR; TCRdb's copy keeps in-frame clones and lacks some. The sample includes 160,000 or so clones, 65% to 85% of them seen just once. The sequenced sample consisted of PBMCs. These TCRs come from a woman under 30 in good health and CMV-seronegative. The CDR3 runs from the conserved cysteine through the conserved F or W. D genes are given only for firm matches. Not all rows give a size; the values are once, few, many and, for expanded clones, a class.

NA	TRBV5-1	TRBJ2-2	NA	TGCGCCAGCAGCTTACCACTGAACGGTCCGAACACCGGGGAGCTGTTTTTT	CASSLPLNGPNTGELFF
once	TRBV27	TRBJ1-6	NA	TGTGCCAGCAGTTTAGGCCCACGATACTCACCCCTCCACTTT	CASSLGPRYSPLHF
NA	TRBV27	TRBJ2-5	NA	TGTGCCAGCAGCCCCGAGCCTAGTTGGGAAGAGACCCAGTACTTC	CASSPEPSWEETQYF
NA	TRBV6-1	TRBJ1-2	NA	TGTGCCAGCAGTGAAAAACTCTATGGCTACACCTTC	CASSEKLYGYTF
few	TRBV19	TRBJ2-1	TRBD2	TGTGCCAGTAGGCGGGGGGGCTCCTACAATGAGCAGTTCTTC	CASRRGGSYNEQFF
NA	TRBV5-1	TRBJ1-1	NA	TGCGCCAGCAGCTCCCTCGGGGTAAACACTGAAGCTTTCTTT	CASSSLGVNTEAFF
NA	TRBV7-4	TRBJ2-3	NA	TGTGCCAGCAGCTTATGGGGGCGGGAGATCACAGATACGCAGTATTTT	CASSLWGREITDTQYF
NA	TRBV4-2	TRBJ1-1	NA	TGTGCCAGCAGCCAAGCCGGACGACGTCGGGGTGAAGCTTTCTTT	CASSQAGRRRGEAFF
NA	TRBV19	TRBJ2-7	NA	TGTGCCAGTAGTAAGACAGGTCCCGTGCGCGAGCAGTACTTC	CASSKTGPVREQYF
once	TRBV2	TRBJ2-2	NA	TGTGCCAGCCTCGGGGGGCACGGGACGAACACCGGGGAGCTGTTTTTT	CASLGGHGTNTGELFF